Included here is one T cell receptor (beta chain) sequence, with context. This clone is a singleton in its sample. Its antigen remains undetermined. There are no base qualities to consult, and no much larger clone falls within one base. The entry originates in a study of control samples from healthy donors and cancer patients (dated by TCRdb to 2018 to 2021). From the cysteine through the phenylalanine, the CDR3 covers 18 amino acids. Of all the DNA, just the CDR3 is kept, 54 bases in frame from base 1. CDR1 and CDR2, per the germline V gene, are MGHRA and YSYEKL. Relative to germline, V is 5 bases shorter and J is 2 bases shorter, with 22 bases between their ends. Libraries were constructed by the immunoSEQ multiplex PCR assay. Imported from immuneACCESS, the table was reduced by TCRdb to in-frame sequences with V and J called. These copies leave out some clones; in studies compared against another copy, an unresolved V gene accounts for under half, and the cause of the remainder is not known. The sample data list just over 150,000 clones, and roughly 90% of these were observed just once. The leading ten clones occupy about 12% of the sample.

Recombination linked TRBV4-1 to TRBJ1-3; confidence is insufficient to name the D gene. The clonotype originates from a man aged 25-40 years in good health. Material: blood. Here the CDR3 is given as CASSTLGRSVKAGNTIYF. The bases read TGCGCCAGCAGCACCCTTGGTCGATCGGTAAAGGCTGGAAACACCATATATTTT.